The rows below give T cell receptor beta chains drawn from one sample of a study of T cell responses to AZD1222 COVID-19 vaccine. The repertoire was sequenced with immunoSEQ multiplex PCR; TCRdb's copy has only in-frame clones and lacks some. The sample records about 120,000 clones, around 92% being singletons. Specimen: peripheral blood, collected on day 0 of AZD1222 vaccination. These receptors were obtained from an adult in good health. CDR3s include the opening cysteine and the closing phenylalanine or tryptophan. The D gene is left open where the match is weak. The size entry is marked missing in some rows and otherwise reads once, few, many or a size class.

d_gene,v_gene,abundance,j_gene,CDR3nt,CDR3aa
.,TRBV9,few,TRBJ1-4,TGTGCCAGCAGCGCCGACCGGGACCCCGGTGTTTGGCTGTTTTTT,CASSADRDPGVWLFF
.,TRBV3-1/TRBV3-2,once,TRBJ2-7,TGTGCCAGCAGCCAAGAAGTGTTCTACGAGCAGTACTTC,CASSQEVFYEQYF
.,TRBV7-3,.,TRBJ2-3,TGTGCCAGCAGCTCACCACAAGGGGGGGGCACAGATACGCAGTATTTT,CASSSPQGGGTDTQYF
TRBD2,TRBV5-1,.,TRBJ2-7,TGCGCCAGCAGCTTGGAATGGGGAGGGTACGAGCAGTACTTC,CASSLEWGGYEQYF
TRBD1,TRBV28,.,TRBJ1-4,TGTGCCAGCAGTTTGCGACAGGGGGCGAGTGAAAAACTGTTTTTT,CASSLRQGASEKLFF
.,TRBV3-1/TRBV3-2,.,TRBJ2-7,TGTGCCAGCAGCCAAGATCTAGGGGGGACCTACGAGCAGTACTTC,CASSQDLGGTYEQYF
TRBD1,TRBV28,.,TRBJ1-2,TGTGCCAGCAGTTCACCCCAGGGGGCTGGCTATGGCTACACCTTC,CASSSPQGAGYGYTF
TRBD2,TRBV7-3,.,TRBJ2-5,TGTGCCAGCAGCTTAAACCCGTCTAGCGGGAGAGAGACCCAGTACTTC,CASSLNPSSGRETQYF
TRBD2,TRBV5-6,.,TRBJ2-1,TGTGCCAGCAGCTCTAGCGGGGGAGGCTACAATGAGCAGTTCTTC,CASSSSGGGYNEQFF
.,TRBV21-1,.,TRBJ2-7,TGTGCCAGCAGCAAATACAGGGGGCCTCCCATTCGACCTTACTACGAGCAGTACTTC,CASSKYRGPPIRPYYEQYF
TRBD1,TRBV5-4,.,TRBJ1-1,TGTGCCAGCATGGACAGGGCGAACACTGAAGCTTTCTTT,CASMDRANTEAFF
.,TRBV7-9,.,TRBJ2-1,TGTGCCAGCAGCTTAGCGTCGACTAGTTTAGGCGAGCAGTTCTTC,CASSLASTSLGEQFF
.,TRBV6-5,.,TRBJ1-3,TGTGCCAGCAGTTACTCGGACAGACCCTCTGGAAACACCATATATTTT,CASSYSDRPSGNTIYF
.,TRBV20-1,.,TRBJ2-5,TGCAGTGCTAGTCGGTGGGAAAGCGGAATGGGGGAGACCCAGTACTTC,CSASRWESGMGETQYF
.,TRBV7-3,.,TRBJ2-1,TGTGCCAGCAGCTTAGGGGGGACAAGCAATGAGCAGTTCTTC,CASSLGGTSNEQFF
.,TRBV5-6,few,TRBJ2-7,TGTGCCAGCAGCTTGGCGCCCCAGCTAGGCTACGAGCAGTACTTC,CASSLAPQLGYEQYF
.,TRBV9,few,TRBJ2-3,TGTGCCAGCAGCGTAGGGGTCAGGACAGATACGCAGTATTTT,CASSVGVRTDTQYF
.,TRBV7-3,.,TRBJ2-7,TGTGCCAGCAGCGCTAATGGGGGGAGTTCAGGCGAGCAGTACTTC,CASSANGGSSGEQYF
.,TRBV30,.,TRBJ2-1,TGTGCCTGGAGCGGGTTCAACAATGAGCAGTTCTTC,CAWSGFNNEQFF
.,TRBV20-1,.,TRBJ2-5,TGCAGTGCTAGAGATCTAGATGCCCAGTACTTC,CSARDLDAQYF
TRBD1,TRBV7-2,.,TRBJ1-2,TGTGCCAGCACCTCCCTGGACAGGAACTATGGCTACACCTTC,CASTSLDRNYGYTF
.,TRBV10-3,.,TRBJ2-1,TGTGCCATCGCGGCCCTCCTATCCTACAATGAGCAGTTCTTC,CAIAALLSYNEQFF
.,TRBV11-3,.,TRBJ2-1,TGTGCCAGCAGCTTAATAGGGTTCAATGAGCAGTTCTTC,CASSLIGFNEQFF
.,TRBV3-1/TRBV3-2,.,TRBJ1-2,TGTGCCAGCAGCCAAGATTGGTATAACTATGGCTACACCTTC,CASSQDWYNYGYTF
.,TRBV7-2,.,TRBJ2-5,TGTGCCAGCAGCTTAATTGCCGTGGGGGTTGCCCACCAAGAGACCCAGTACTTC,CASSLIAVGVAHQETQYF
TRBD1,TRBV6-5,.,TRBJ2-1,TGTGCCAGCACCGTATCCGGAGACAGGGCCAAGCAGTTCTTC,CASTVSGDRAKQFF
.,TRBV11-2,once,TRBJ2-6,TGTGCCAGCAGCGGTCTCTCTGGGGCCAACGTCCTGACTTTC,CASSGLSGANVLTF
.,TRBV6-6,once,TRBJ2-7,TGTGCCAGCCGCTTTAGTGGGGATAGTTACGAGCAGTACTTC,CASRFSGDSYEQYF
TRBD2,TRBV5-1,.,TRBJ2-3,TGCGCCAGCAGCCCGAAGAGGACTAGCGGGAGTGGCACAGATACGCAGTATTTT,CASSPKRTSGSGTDTQYF
.,TRBV28,.,TRBJ2-5,TGTGCCAGCCGGATTCACAGGGTGGAGACCCAGTACTTC,CASRIHRVETQYF
TRBD1,TRBV28,once,TRBJ2-7,TGTGCCAGCAGTTTTCCGCAAGTAGGGGGCCACGAGCAGTACTTC,CASSFPQVGGHEQYF
.,TRBV30,.,TRBJ2-3,TGTGCCTGGGAAGTCCTGTTGGATACGCAGTATTTT,CAWEVLLDTQYF
.,TRBV24-1,.,TRBJ1-2,TGTGCCACCAGTGACGAACAGGCCTACTATGGCTACACCTTC,CATSDEQAYYGYTF
.,TRBV15,once,TRBJ2-1,TGTGCCACCAGCAGAGAGGGTTATTCCTACAATGAGCAGTTCTTC,CATSREGYSYNEQFF
.,TRBV7-9,.,TRBJ1-6,TGTGCCAGCAGCCCTCTAAACAGGGACTCACCCCTCCACTTT,CASSPLNRDSPLHF
.,TRBV30,.,TRBJ1-2,TGTGCCTGGACTGGCAGGGCGAACTATGGCTACACCTTC,CAWTGRANYGYTF
.,TRBV24-1,.,TRBJ1-6,TGTGCCACCAGTACCGCAAATTCACCCCTCCACTTT,CATSTANSPLHF
.,TRBV7-9,few,TRBJ2-4,TGTGCCAGCAGCTTGGTGTTAGGTGTTCAAAACATTCAGTACTTC,CASSLVLGVQNIQYF
TRBD2,TRBV9,.,TRBJ2-5,TGTGCCAGCAGCGTGGGGTCTAATAGCGGGAGGAGGGAGACCCAGTACTTC,CASSVGSNSGRRETQYF
TRBD2,TRBV6-5,.,TRBJ2-7,TGTGCCAGCAGCCGCACTAGCGGCGAGCAGTACTTC,CASSRTSGEQYF